The 29 T cell receptor beta chains below come from one sample, sequenced in a study of cytomegalovirus exposure and HLA in healthy donors. Libraries were prepared by immunoSEQ multiplex PCR; TCRdb keeps only in-frame clonotypes and omits some of them. The sample has 100,000 to 150,000 clones; nearly 90% are singletons. The sample comprised PBMCs. The receptor set was obtained from a woman younger than 30 in good health and CMV-seronegative.

J is TRBJ2-1 and V is TRBV6-5, with D maybe TRBD2 (5 bases). V shed 4 bases and J shed 11 bases, with 15 bases lying between them. This CDR3 comprises 13 residues. CDR1 and CDR2 (germline): MNHEY, SVGAGI. The CDR3: CASSSLARRKQFF. The CDR3 region has the DNA TGTGCCAGCAGTTCGTTAGCGCGGAGGAAGCAGTTCTTC.

This clone appeared once. V usage is TRBV6-5 and J usage is TRBJ2-7; TRBD2 agrees at 10 bases. Per the germline V gene, CDR1 is MNHEY and CDR2 is SVGAGI. V was clipped by 6 bases and J by 3 bases; unmatched bases: 5. This CDR3 contains 14 residues. The CDR3 nucleotides read TGTGCCAGCAGGATTAGCGGGGGGAGCTACGAGCAGTACTTC. Protein product: CASRISGGSYEQYF.

The rearrangement uses TRBV6-1 and TRBJ1-1; maybe TRBD1 (6 bases). The CDR3 contains 15 residues. Germline CDR1 reads MNHNS; CDR2 reads SASEGT. With 3 bases removed from V and 1 base from J, the gap between germline ends came to 12 bases. CDR3 protein: CASSEPGTPNTEAFF. The CDR3 DNA is TGTGCCAGCAGTGAGCCCGGGACACCGAACACTGAAGCTTTCTTT.

The rearrangement uses TRBV7-9 and TRBJ1-5; D gene unclear. V lost 3 bases and J lost 4, with 19 bases in between. The CDR3 covers 17 residues. In germline, CDR1 is SEHNR, CDR2 FQNEAQ (reference sequence). The DNA for the CDR3 is TGTGCCAGCAGCTTTGGGCGGGGTCACCTTCCTAATCAGCCCCAGCATTTT. Residues: CASSFGRGHLPNQPQHF. The whole variable domain, filled in from reference TRBV7-9 and TRBJ1-5, reads DTGVSQNPRHKITKRGQNVTFRCDPISEHNRLYWYRQTLGQGPEFLTYFQNEAQLEKSRLLSDRFSAERPKGSFSTLEIQRTEQGDSAMYLCASSFGRGHLPNQPQHFGDGTRLSIL.

This clone has just one count. The chain recombines TRBV2 with TRBJ1-4; 10 nucleotides line up with TRBD1. Losses at the gene ends were 8 bases for V and 8 bases for J; bases not matched to a gene: 8. Germline-derived CDR1 and CDR2 are SNHLY and FYNNEI. The CDR3 totals 14 residues. CDR3 sequence: CASGRQGAAEKLFF. For the CDR3, the DNA is TGTGCCAGCGGTCGACAGGGGGCGGCCGAAAAACTGTTTTTT.

J is TRBJ2-3 and V is TRBV6-5; no firm D call. CDR1 and CDR2 (germline): MNHEY, SVGAGI. Trimming shortened V by 4 bases and J by 2 bases, and 16 bases separated the two germline ends. CDR3 size: 16 residues. The CDR3 protein is CASSSRPVPDTDTQYF. CDR3 bases: TGTGCCAGCAGTTCGCGGCCGGTCCCTGACACAGATACGCAGTATTTT.

The chain carries TRBV7-9 and TRBJ2-5; D uncertain. CDR3 length equals 13 residues. CDR1 and CDR2 from the germline V gene are SEHNR and FQNEAQ (reference sequence). V shed 0 bases and J shed 6 bases, with 8 bases lying between them. CDR3 DNA sequence: TGTGCCAGCAGCTTAGCGGAGAGGAAGACCCAGTACTTC. Residues: CASSLAERKTQYF.

The rearrangement joins TRBV18 to TRBJ2-7, with D maybe TRBD1 (5 bases). The CDR3 runs 14 residues. CDR1 and CDR2 from the germline V gene are KGHSH and LQKENI. V was cut by 3 bases and J by 1 base, with 10 bases left in between. The CDR3 DNA reads TGTGCCAGCTCACCGACGGACAAGTCCTACGAGCAGTACTTC. Encoded protein: CASSPTDKSYEQYF.

The V call is TRBV29-1, the J call TRBJ2-3; 12 bases agree with TRBD2. V shed 6 bases and J 4 bases; nucleotides not matched to a gene: 2. Germline loops: CDR1 SQVTM, CDR2 ANQGSEA. The length of the CDR3 is 13 residues. The CDR3 DNA is TGCAGCGTGGCTAGCGGGGGGGCAGATACGCAGTATTTT. The encoded protein is CSVASGGADTQYF.

This sequence joins TRBV13 and TRBJ2-5, with D uncertain. Trimming stripped 0 bases from V and 0 bases from J, with 5 bases between. The length of the CDR3 is 14 residues. The germline V gene encodes CDR1 PRHDT and CDR2 FYEKMQ (reference sequence). In DNA form, the CDR3 reads TGTGCCAGCAGCTTAGGGCGGTACCAAGAGACCCAGTACTTC. Its protein product is CASSLGRYQETQYF. Supplemented by reference TRBV13 and TRBJ2-5, the full variable domain reads AAGVIQSPRHLIKEKRETATLKCYPIPRHDTVYWYQQGPGQDPQFLISFYEKMQSDKGSIPDRFSAQQFSDYHSELNMSSLELGDSALYFCASSLGRYQETQYFGPGTRLLVL.

Only one count was recorded for this clone. The chain couples TRBV11-1 to TRBJ2-1; 7 bases map to TRBD1. CDR3 length: 16 amino acids. The V gene's germline CDR1 is SGHAT and CDR2 FQDESV (reference sequence). Germline trimming cut 5 bases from V and 1 base from J; bases unmatched to any gene: 8. The CDR3 region has the DNA TGTGCCAGCAGCCCGGCCGACAGGGTATCCTACAATGAGCAGTTCTTC. It specifies CASSPADRVSYNEQFF.

As concerns this clone: A read error may produce the germline difference seen at one junction end. The gene calls are TRBV10-2 and TRBJ1-1; TRBD1 is a possible D gene (5 bases). Per the germline V gene, CDR1 is WSHSY and CDR2 is SAAADI. The CDR3 extends over 16 amino acids. CDR3 DNA: TGCGCCAGCGGTGATCTCCCCCGGGGGGAGAACACTGAAGCTTTCTTT. It specifies CASGDLPRGENTEAFF.

V usage is TRBV6-5 and J usage is TRBJ2-7; tentative D call: TRBD2 (6 bases). This CDR3 is 13 amino acids long. Deletions cut 6 bases from V and 1 base from J, with 10 bases between. Germline V lookup: CDR1 MNHEY, CDR2 SVGAGI. CDR3 in DNA: TGTGCCAGCAGCAGGGCGGGGTCCTACGAGCAGTACTTC. This encodes CASSRAGSYEQYF.

The table lists this clone with a count of one. This chain connects TRBV7-3 to TRBJ2-5; 8 nucleotides match TRBD2. This CDR3 is built from 16 residues. From germline, CDR1 is SGHTA and CDR2 FQGTGA. Losses at the gene ends were 1 base for V and 5 bases for J; bases not matched to a gene: 9. In nucleotides, the CDR3 is TGTGCCAGCAGCTTAAGTGGTACTAGCGGCAGGGAGACCCAGTACTTC. Translated, it gives CASSLSGTSGRETQYF.

The chain couples TRBV4-1 to TRBJ1-2; 10 bases match TRBD1. CDR1 MGHRA and CDR2 YSYEKL come from the germline V gene. CDR3 length: 14 residues. V shed 1 base, J shed 8 bases, and the junction held 4 bases outside the gene matches. CDR3 sequence reads: CASSQGQGAIGYTF. CDR3 DNA: TGCGCCAGCAGCCAAGGACAGGGGGCGATCGGCTACACCTTC.

The rearrangement uses TRBV9 and TRBJ2-7; 7 bases line up with TRBD1. V was clipped by 3 bases and J by 2 bases; unmatched bases: 5. Germline V gene data show CDR1 as SGDLS and CDR2 as YYNGEE. The CDR3 loop spans 14 amino acids. DNA of the CDR3: TGTGCCAGCAGCGCTCCTGACAGGGCCTACGAGCAGTACTTC. Protein product: CASSAPDRAYEQYF.

This clone was seen a handful of times. The rearrangement joins TRBV4-2 to TRBJ2-7; 8 nucleotides line up with TRBD2. Germline loops: CDR1 LGHNA, CDR2 YNFKEQ. V shed 3 bases, J shed 3 bases, and the junction held 10 bases outside the gene matches. The CDR3 consists of 16 residues. The CDR3 DNA reads as TGTGCCAGCAGCCACGGCCCAAGCGGGGGAATCTACGAGCAGTACTTC. Amino acids: CASSHGPSGGIYEQYF.

J is TRBJ1-2 and V is TRBV9; D is unclear. The germline gives CDR1 SGDLS, CDR2 YYNGEE. The CDR3 runs 18 residues. Trimming stripped 4 bases from V and 3 bases from J, with 25 bases between. DNA for the CDR3: TGTGCCAGCAGCCCATTCCATCCGGATGGTTGGGCCCACTATGGCTACACCTTC. Protein sequence: CASSPFHPDGWAHYGYTF.

V usage is TRBV6-6 and J usage is TRBJ1-6; tentatively, D is TRBD1 (5 bases). The germline V gene encodes CDR1 MNHNY and CDR2 SVGAGI (reference sequence). The CDR3 sequence is 15 residues long. The V gene lost 2 bases and the J gene lost 7 bases, with 12 bases spanning the gap. The CDR3 nucleotides read TGTGCCAGCAGTTACGGGGGGTCTGGAAATTCACCCCTCCACTTT. Residues: CASSYGGSGNSPLHF.

The chain links TRBV9 to TRBJ2-3, with D perhaps TRBD2 (6 bases). The germline V gene encodes CDR1 SGDLS and CDR2 YYNGEE. The length of the CDR3 is 14 residues. V lost 4 bases, J lost 6 bases, and 15 bases lay in between. CDR3 residues: CASSLRLASDTQYF. CDR3 sequence (DNA): TGTGCCAGCAGCTTAAGGCTAGCGTCCGATACGCAGTATTTT. Combining the CDR3 with reference TRBV9 and TRBJ2-3 gives the whole variable domain DSGVTQTPKHLITATGQRVTLRCSPRSGDLSVYWYQQSLDQGLQFLIQYYNGEERAKGNILERFSAQQFPDLHSELNLSSLELGDSALYFCASSLRLASDTQYFGPGTRLTVL.

A single count supports this clone. The chain links TRBV2 to TRBJ2-1, with 8 positions matching TRBD2. V shed 8 bases and J 0 bases; nucleotides not matched to a gene: 6. The CDR3 extends over 15 amino acids. CDR1 is SNHLY, CDR2 FYNNEI, per germline. CDR3 DNA sequence: TGTGCCAGCTGCCCGCGGGGGGACTCCTACAATGAGCAGTTCTTC. As protein: CASCPRGDSYNEQFF.

The CDR3 reads CASSLGGGNQPQHF. As DNA, the CDR3 is TGTGCCAGCAGCTTAGGGGGAGGCAATCAGCCCCAGCATTTT. The chain combines TRBV7-6 with TRBJ1-5; no clear D. The CDR3 extends over 14 amino acids. The ends were cut back, 1 base at V and 2 bases at J, with 6 bases in the middle. From germline, CDR1 is SGHVS and CDR2 FNYEAQ.

This chain connects TRBV6-5 to TRBJ2-7; 11 bases match TRBD1. The germline V gene encodes CDR1 MNHEY and CDR2 SVGAGI. Trimming took 5 bases from V and 3 from J; bases not matched to a gene: 3. The CDR3 covers 14 residues. This CDR3 is CASSTGTGGYEQYF. The CDR3 DNA sequence: TGTGCCAGCAGTACCGGGACAGGGGGCTACGAGCAGTACTTC.

The chain has TRBV5-1 and TRBJ2-3; D is perhaps TRBD2 (5 bases). This CDR3 contains 14 residues. CDR1 is SGHRS, CDR2 YFSETQ, per germline. Trimming removed 3 bases from V and 0 bases from J, with 8 bases in between. The CDR3 spells CASSWEISTDTQYF. CDR3 DNA sequence: TGCGCCAGCAGCTGGGAGATTAGCACAGATACGCAGTATTTT.

This clone was counted once. The chain joins TRBV5-1 to TRBJ2-1; 10 nucleotides line up with TRBD2. The germline gives CDR1 SGHRS, CDR2 YFSETQ. V shed 4 bases, J shed 4 bases, and the junction held 5 bases outside the gene matches. The CDR3 is 15 amino acids. The CDR3, as DNA: TGCGCCAGCAGCAGTTATAGCGGGGGGTACAATGAGCAGTTCTTC. This sequence encodes CASSSYSGGYNEQFF.

This clone was observed a single time. This sequence joins TRBV7-9 and TRBJ2-1; maybe TRBD2 (5 bases). The CDR3 totals 14 residues. V lost 6 bases and J 5 bases, leaving 14 bases between the germline ends. Germline assignment: CDR1 SEHNR and CDR2 FQNEAQ (reference sequence). This CDR3 reads CASSSGMSHNEQFF. CDR3 DNA: TGTGCCAGCAGTTCGGGAATGAGTCACAATGAGCAGTTCTTC.

V gene TRBV5-1 combines with J gene TRBJ2-7; a weak D match, TRBD1 (5 bases). CDR1 is SGHRS and CDR2 is YFSETQ in the germline V gene. V dropped 4 bases and J dropped 3 bases, with 11 bases sitting between them. The CDR3 length is 13 residues. The CDR3 protein is CASSTTAFYEQYF. The CDR3 nucleotides read TGCGCCAGCAGCACGACAGCCTTCTACGAGCAGTACTTC.

The V call is TRBV27, the J call TRBJ2-3; 7 bases match TRBD1. V lost 6 bases to trimming and J lost 4 bases; unmatched junction nucleotides: 4. Per the germline V gene, CDR1 is MNHEY and CDR2 is SMNVEV (reference sequence). The CDR3 totals 13 residues. The CDR3 nucleotides read TGTGCCAGCAGACGACAGGGATCAGATACGCAGTATTTT. Translation: CASRRQGSDTQYF.

CDR3: CARSAGNNSPLHF. The DNA of the CDR3 is TGTGCCAGGTCGGCGGGGAATAATTCACCCCTCCACTTT. The rearrangement joins TRBV28 to TRBJ1-6; no definite D call. The CDR3 is made up of 13 amino acids. The germline V and J ends were trimmed by 9 bases and 5 bases, with 11 bases remaining between them. Germline CDR1 MDHEN, CDR2 SYDVKM.